This section outlines one T cell receptor beta chain sequence together with its context. This entry belongs to a study of blood T cell repertoires in COVID-19. Across the study: The analysed material was cDNA or gDNA that came from T cells, B-cell-depleted T cells, or PBMCs.

The germline CDR1 and CDR2 sequences are SGHTA and FQGNSA. The CDR3 totals 13 residues. The V gene end was trimmed by 0 bases and the J gene end by 8 bases; junction bases not matched to a gene: 0. In the original workflow: How many nucleated cells were present was estimated from reference gene primer amplification. Some clones are missing from TCRdb's copy, which holds only in-frame ones; the method was immunoSEQ multiplex PCR. That table supplies the V and J calls and clone size; D and trimming were determined from the DNA. The table has some 100,000 clones, 85% seen once. Sequences were obtained from peripheral blood. The clonotype was recovered from a woman in her sixties or seventies with active or convalescent COVID-19. This chain connects TRBV7-2 to TRBJ2-1, with 8 bases aligning to TRBD2. CDR3 sequence: CASSLARGDEQFF. Written as DNA, the CDR3 is TGTGCCAGCAGCTTAGCGCGGGGGGATGAGCAGTTCTTC.